This T cell receptor (beta chain) was retrieved from a study of cytomegalovirus exposure and HLA in healthy donors. With 60 Vbeta and 13 Jbeta primers, the PCR was carried out. The method was immunoSEQ multiplex PCR; TCRdb's version includes in-frame clones alone and lacks a portion of them. The repertoire holds around 190,000 clones, with roughly 81% as singletons. Study-wide findings and caveats: Most subjects' HLA-A and HLA-B alleles were reportedly predicted from TCR beta sequences. Diagnosis of cytomegalovirus status made by the classifier reportedly showed high specificity and sensitivity.

Germline V gives CDR1 SGHVS, CDR2 FNYEAQ. Trimming removed 1 base from V and 3 bases from J, with 11 bases in between. The CDR3 contains 15 residues. Of note for this clone: Its target is not known. At the DNA level, this CDR3 is encoded by other sequences in the same sample as well.

The clonotype originates from a woman between 25 and 40 years old in good health and CMV-seropositive. The sequenced material came from PBMCs. V gene TRBV7-6 combines with J gene TRBJ2-3; D possibly corresponds to TRBD2 (6 bases). The CDR3 bases are TGTGCCAGCAGCTTAGGAGGCGGGAAGACAGATACGCAGTATTTT. Translated: CASSLGGGKTDTQYF.